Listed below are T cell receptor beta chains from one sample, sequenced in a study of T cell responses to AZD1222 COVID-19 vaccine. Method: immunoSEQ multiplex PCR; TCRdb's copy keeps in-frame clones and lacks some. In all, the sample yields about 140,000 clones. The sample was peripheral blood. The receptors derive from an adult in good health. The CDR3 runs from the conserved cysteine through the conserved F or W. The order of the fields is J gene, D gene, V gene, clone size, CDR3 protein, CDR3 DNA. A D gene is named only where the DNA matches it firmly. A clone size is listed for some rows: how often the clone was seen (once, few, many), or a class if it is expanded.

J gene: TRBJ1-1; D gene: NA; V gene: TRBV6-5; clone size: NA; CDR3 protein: CASFRGRNTEAFF; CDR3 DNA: TGTGCCAGCTTCCGCGGGAGGAACACTGAAGCTTTCTTT
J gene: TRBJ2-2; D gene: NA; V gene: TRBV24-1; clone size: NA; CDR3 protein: CATSDYITGELFF; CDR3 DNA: TGTGCCACCAGTGATTATATTACCGGGGAGCTGTTTTTT
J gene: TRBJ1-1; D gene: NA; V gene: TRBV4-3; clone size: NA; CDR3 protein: CASSQDSWGPEAFF; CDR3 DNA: TGCGCCAGCAGCCAAGATTCGTGGGGACCTGAAGCTTTCTTT
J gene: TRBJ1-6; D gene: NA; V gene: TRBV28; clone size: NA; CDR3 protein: CASSRGAKGPLHF; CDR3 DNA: TGTGCCAGCTCCCGAGGCGCGAAAGGACCCCTCCACTTT
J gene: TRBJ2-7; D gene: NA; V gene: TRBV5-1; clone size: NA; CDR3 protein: CASSLGAGSGAPDEQYF; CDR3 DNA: TGCGCCAGCAGCTTGGGTGCCGGATCGGGGGCGCCTGACGAGCAGTACTTC
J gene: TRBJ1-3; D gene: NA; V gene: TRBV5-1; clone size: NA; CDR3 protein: CASSLTAGAGNTIYF; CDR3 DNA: TGCGCCAGCAGCTTGACTGCAGGGGCTGGAAACACCATATATTTT
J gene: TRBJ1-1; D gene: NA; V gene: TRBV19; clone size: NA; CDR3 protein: CASSMGRRYTEAFF; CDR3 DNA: TGTGCCAGTAGTATGGGGAGACGTTACACTGAAGCTTTCTTT
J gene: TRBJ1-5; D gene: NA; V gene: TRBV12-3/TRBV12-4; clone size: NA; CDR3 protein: CASSLSVYQPQHF; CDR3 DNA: TGTGCCAGCAGTTTGTCCGTTTATCAGCCCCAGCATTTT
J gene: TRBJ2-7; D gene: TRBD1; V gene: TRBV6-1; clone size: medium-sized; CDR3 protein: CASSEADRSYEQYF; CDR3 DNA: TGTGCCAGCAGCGAAGCGGACAGGTCCTACGAGCAGTACTTC
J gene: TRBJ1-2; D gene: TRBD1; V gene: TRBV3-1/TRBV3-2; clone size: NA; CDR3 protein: CASSQTLTGFNYGYTF; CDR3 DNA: TGTGCCAGCAGCCAAACCCTGACAGGGTTTAACTATGGCTACACCTTC
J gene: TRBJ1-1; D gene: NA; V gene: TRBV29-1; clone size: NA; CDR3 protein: CSVEGVVTEAFF; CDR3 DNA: TGCAGCGTTGAGGGGGTTGTCACTGAAGCTTTCTTT
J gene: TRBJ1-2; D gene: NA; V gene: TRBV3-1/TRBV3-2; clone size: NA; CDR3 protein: CASSQGGGGYTF; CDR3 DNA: TGTGCCAGCAGCCAAGGGGGTGGTGGCTACACCTTC